These 24 T cell receptor beta chains originate from one sample sequenced in a study of PD-1 blockade in mismatch repair-deficient tumors (dated by TCRdb to 2015 to 2018). The library was obtained by the immunoSEQ multiplex PCR assay. TCRdb holds this immuneACCESS table with in-frame rearrangements only. Some clones are missing; in checked studies, unresolved V genes explain under half, and the rest has no known cause. For this sample the table gives roughly 110,000 clones, of which about three quarters were detected only once. Clones ranked in the top ten supply about 4.7% of the sample. The sequences come from peripheral blood, collected more than 58 weeks after starting pembrolizumab. All receptors derive from an adult with mismatch repair-deficient cancer.

This rearrangement joins TRBV7-2 to TRBJ2-1, with D hard to call. Germline V gene data show CDR1 as SGHTA and CDR2 as FQGNSA. The V gene lost 2 bases and the J gene lost 0 bases, with 11 bases spanning the gap. This CDR3 region has 16 residues. The CDR3 is CASSLSVPTSYNEQFF. The CDR3 DNA reads as TGTGCCAGCAGCTTAAGCGTCCCAACCTCCTACAATGAGCAGTTCTTC.

This chain connects TRBV10-2 to TRBJ2-1; 10 bases match TRBD2. Germline V CDR1 and CDR2: WSHSY, SAAADI. The CDR3 has 14 residues. The V gene end was trimmed by 4 bases and the J gene end by 8 bases; junction bases not matched to a gene: 5. DNA for the CDR3: TGCGCCAGCAGTGGGCTAGCGGGAGTGGATGAGCAGTTCTTC. Encoded protein: CASSGLAGVDEQFF.

V gene TRBV5-6 combines with J gene TRBJ1-1; D is ambiguous. V lost 0 bases and J lost 1, with 4 bases in between. The CDR3 runs 13 residues. Germline CDR1 and CDR2: SGHDT and YYEEEE. The CDR3 DNA reads as TGTGCCAGCAGCTTGGCCCAGAACACTGAAGCTTTCTTT. This sequence encodes CASSLAQNTEAFF.

The V call is TRBV27, the J call TRBJ2-7; 9 positions agree with TRBD1. Germline-derived CDR1 and CDR2 are MNHEY and SMNVEV (reference sequence). The length of the CDR3 is 17 residues. Germline trimming cut 4 bases from V and 5 bases from J; bases unmatched to any gene: 15. The CDR3 nucleotides are TGTGCCAGCAGTTCGGGACAGGGTATCGGACCAACCAACGAGCAGTACTTC. It encodes CASSSGQGIGPTNEQYF.

V gene TRBV5-1 combines with J gene TRBJ2-5; either TRBD1 or TRBD2 may fit D (5 bases each). V was trimmed by 0 bases and J by 2 bases, leaving 11 bases between them. The CDR3 is made up of 15 amino acids. CDR1 and CDR2 (germline): SGHRS, YFSETQ. CDR3 bases: TGCGCCAGCAGCTTGGCGGGGACCGAACAAGAGACCCAGTACTTC. Its translation: CASSLAGTEQETQYF.

This clone was found a few times. This chain joins TRBV7-2 and TRBJ2-7; TRBD2 agrees at 8 bases. J lost 5 bases, V lost 4 bases, and 7 bases had no gene match. CDR3 length equals 14 residues. The V gene's germline CDR1 is SGHTA and CDR2 FQGNSA. The CDR3 loop is CASSYSGTNHEQYF. In DNA form, the CDR3 reads TGTGCCAGCAGCTATAGCGGGACTAATCACGAGCAGTACTTC.

V gene TRBV27 combines with J gene TRBJ1-4, with a tentative D call TRBD1 (5 bases). The germline V and J ends were trimmed by 7 bases and 0 bases, with 12 bases remaining between them. The germline CDR1 and CDR2 sequences are MNHEY and SMNVEV (reference sequence). The CDR3 totals 15 residues. The CDR3 here is CASMRRAATNEKLFF. In nucleotides, the CDR3 is TGTGCCAGCATGCGCAGGGCCGCAACTAATGAAAAACTGTTTTTT.

V and J are TRBV27 and TRBJ2-7, with D tentatively TRBD2 (6 bases). In germline, CDR1 is MNHEY, CDR2 SMNVEV (reference sequence). The V end lost 6 bases, the J end lost 0 bases, and 12 bases lay between the germline ends. The CDR3 spans 14 residues. The CDR3 reads CASSGGRDSYEQYF. CDR3 DNA: TGTGCCAGCAGCGGGGGACGGGACTCCTACGAGCAGTACTTC.

This clone was observed a handful of times. This chain uses TRBV2 with TRBJ1-5; 9 positions match TRBD1. The CDR3 has 14 amino acids. CDR1 is SNHLY and CDR2 is FYNNEI in the germline V gene. The J segment lost 4 bases and the V segment lost 11 bases, leaving 9 bases of the junction unmatched. In DNA form, the CDR3 reads TGTGCCTCCGGGGCCGGGACAGGGAATCAGCCCCAGCATTTT. Translating gives CASGAGTGNQPQHF. Together with reference TRBV2 and TRBJ1-5, the CDR3 gives the full variable domain: EPEVTQTPSHQVTQMGQEVILRCVPISNHLYFYWYRQILGQKVEFLVSFYNNEISEKSEIFDDQFSVERPDGSNFTLKIRSTKLEDSAMYFCASGAGTGNQPQHFGDGTRLSIL.

This chain links TRBV18 with TRBJ2-3; 7 nucleotides align to TRBD1. CDR3 length: 14 residues. Trimming removed 4 bases from V and 0 bases from J; junction bases left unmatched: 1. Germline CDR1 KGHSH, CDR2 LQKENI. The CDR3 nucleotides are TGTGCCAGCTCACGGGACAGTAGCACAGATACGCAGTATTTT. As protein: CASSRDSSTDTQYF.

The chain employs TRBV2 and TRBJ1-2, with 9 bases aligning to TRBD1. Germline-derived CDR1 and CDR2 are SNHLY and FYNNEI. Trimming at V came to 6 bases and at J to 0 bases, leaving 2 bases not matched to a gene. This CDR3 has 14 residues. The chain's CDR3 is CASRGQGSNYGYTF. The CDR3 DNA reads as TGTGCCAGCAGGGGACAGGGATCTAACTATGGCTACACCTTC.

The chain recombines TRBV30 with TRBJ2-2, with 10 bases aligning to TRBD1. Trimming at V came to 8 bases and at J to 2 bases, leaving 11 bases not matched to a gene. The CDR3 spans 16 residues. Germline V lookup: CDR1 GTSNPN, CDR2 SVGIG (reference sequence). The chain's CDR3 is CAGTGTGAINTGELFF. The CDR3, as DNA: TGTGCCGGAACAGGGACAGGGGCCATCAACACCGGGGAGCTGTTTTTT.

In DNA, the CDR3 is TGTGCCAGCAGCTCTCAGGGCCCCTACGAGCAGTACTTC. Translating gives CASSSQGPYEQYF. The rearrangement links TRBV7-9 to TRBJ2-7, with D perhaps TRBD1 (5 bases). V was clipped by 4 bases and J by 2 bases, with 9 bases between them. The germline V gene has CDR1 SEHNR and CDR2 FQNEAQ (reference sequence). The CDR3 has 13 amino acids.

The V call is TRBV6-5, the J call TRBJ2-2; D unclear. This CDR3 contains 14 residues. The V end lost 4 bases, the J end lost 3 bases, and 9 bases lay between the germline ends. Germline V CDR1 and CDR2: MNHEY, SVGAGI. CDR3 sequence: CASSSKLYTGELFF. The DNA of the CDR3 is TGTGCCAGCAGTTCCAAGCTATACACCGGGGAGCTGTTTTTT.

This clone was seen more than once but under ten times. The chain couples TRBV18 to TRBJ1-5; D remains unclear. Trimming took 2 bases from V and 9 from J, leaving 11 bases between them. CDR3 length equals 13 residues. Germline V lookup: CDR1 KGHSH, CDR2 LQKENI. The DNA for the CDR3 is TGTGCCAGCTCACCAAGCGGGGATGGGCCCCAGCATTTT. Translated: CASSPSGDGPQHF.

This rearrangement joins TRBV27 to TRBJ2-3, with 7 bases fitting TRBD2. The CDR3 totals 14 residues. The germline gives CDR1 MNHEY, CDR2 SMNVEV (reference sequence). J lost 2 bases, V lost 7 bases, and 6 bases had no gene match. The CDR3 sequence: CASTPGLSTDTQYF. Here the CDR3 DNA reads TGTGCCAGCACCCCGGGACTATCCACAGATACGCAGTATTTT.

This chain joins TRBV4-3 and TRBJ2-2; D possibly corresponds to TRBD1 (5 bases). This CDR3 comprises 15 residues. The germline V and J ends were trimmed by 1 base and 4 bases, with 10 bases remaining between them. CDR1 and CDR2 from the germline V gene are LGHNA and YSLEER. The CDR3 nucleotides read TGCGCCAGCAGCCAAGTCGGACATCCCACCGGGGAGCTGTTTTTT. It encodes CASSQVGHPTGELFF.

The chain combines TRBV14 with TRBJ1-1; TRBD1 agrees at 9 bases. CDR1 is SGHDN, CDR2 FVKESK, per germline. With V trimmed by 4 bases and J by 4 bases, 4 bases remained unmatched. The CDR3 is 14 amino acids. CDR3 loop: CASSRDRESTEAFF. The CDR3 bases are TGTGCCAGCAGCCGGGACAGGGAGAGCACTGAAGCTTTCTTT.

J is TRBJ1-1 and V is TRBV28; D is unclear. V lost 1 base and J 3 bases, leaving 3 bases between the germline ends. Germline loops: CDR1 MDHEN, CDR2 SYDVKM. The CDR3 has 12 residues. The CDR3 DNA is TGTGCCAGCAGTTTATCCTACACTGAAGCTTTCTTT. Translation: CASSLSYTEAFF. Based on the CDR3 plus reference TRBV28 and TRBJ1-1, the full variable domain is DVKVTQSSRYLVKRTGEKVFLECVQDMDHENMFWYRQDPGLGLRLIYFSYDVKMKEKGDIPEGYSVSREKKERFSLILESASTNQTSMYLCASSLSYTEAFFGQGTRLTVV.

The chain has TRBV19 and TRBJ2-3; D ambiguous. This CDR3 contains 15 residues. Deletions cut 0 bases from V and 0 bases from J, with 7 bases between. The germline CDR1 and CDR2 sequences are LNHDA and SQIVND (reference sequence). DNA for the CDR3: TGTGCCAGTAGTATAGAGAGACGCAGCACAGATACGCAGTATTTT. Protein: CASSIERRSTDTQYF.

The rearrangement links TRBV5-4 to TRBJ2-3, with 8 bases matching TRBD2. CDR1 and CDR2 (germline): SGHNT, YYREEE (reference sequence). The CDR3 totals 16 residues. J gave up 1 base and V 3 bases, and 7 bases lay outside the gene matches. CDR3 coding DNA: TGTGCCAGCAGCTACGGAGGGACTAGTGGCACAGATACGCAGTATTTT. Amino acids: CASSYGGTSGTDTQYF.

J is TRBJ2-3 and V is TRBV2; 10 nucleotides agree with TRBD2. The CDR3 runs to 16 residues. Germline CDR1 reads SNHLY; CDR2 reads FYNNEI. J was trimmed by 6 bases and V by 6 bases; bases with no gene match: 12. CDR3 residues: CASSSNSGRNGDTQYF. The CDR3 DNA reads as TGTGCCAGCAGCTCTAATAGCGGGAGGAACGGGGATACGCAGTATTTT.

The rearrangement joins TRBV5-1 to TRBJ2-7; D is possibly TRBD2 (6 bases). Trimming cost V 0 bases and J 5 bases, with 12 bases left between them. The CDR3 has 14 amino acids. Germline assignment: CDR1 SGHRS and CDR2 YFSETQ. CDR3 nucleotides: TGCGCCAGCAGCTTGGGAGATAGCGGAAACGAGCAGTACTTC. Amino acids: CASSLGDSGNEQYF. The full variable domain, its missing parts supplied by reference TRBV5-1 and TRBJ2-7, is KAGVTQTPRYLIKTRGQQVTLSCSPISGHRSVSWYQQTPGQGLQFLFEYFSETQRNKGNFPGRFSGRQFSNSRSEMNVSTLELGDSALYLCASSLGDSGNEQYFGPGTRLTVT.

The chain carries TRBV30 and TRBJ1-4; TRBD1 matches at 7 bases. After removal of 0 bases from V and 5 bases from J, the junction contained 6 bases not matched to a gene. This CDR3 has 15 amino acids. Germline V gene lookup returns CDR1 GTSNPN and CDR2 SVGIG (reference sequence). This chain's CDR3 is CAWSVLSGGNEKLFF. The CDR3 bases are TGTGCCTGGAGTGTACTATCAGGGGGGAATGAAAAACTGTTTTTT.